This entry lists 26 T cell receptor beta chains sequenced from one sample in a study of blood T cell repertoires in COVID-19. The protocol was immunoSEQ multiplex PCR, while the TCRdb copy is restricted to in-frame clones and leaves out a portion. The profile shows about 35,000 clones, roughly four fifths of them singletons. The sample was peripheral blood. These TCRs come from a man of 80 years or more with active or convalescent COVID-19.

This clone showed up just a few times. The chain has TRBV27 and TRBJ1-2; TRBD1 aligns across 9 bases. The V gene end was trimmed by 5 bases and the J gene end by 3 bases; junction bases not matched to a gene: 13. The CDR3 runs 17 residues. Germline V gene lookup returns CDR1 MNHEY and CDR2 SMNVEV (reference sequence). In nucleotides, the CDR3 is TGTGCCAGCAGTGGAAACTCCGGGACAGGGTGGGACTATGGCTACACCTTC. Encoded protein: CASSGNSGTGWDYGYTF.

The V and J genes are TRBV5-6 and TRBJ2-3; 9 bases match TRBD2. The CDR3 covers 16 residues. Germline V gene data show CDR1 as SGHDT and CDR2 as YYEEEE. The ends lost 4 bases at V and 4 bases at J; junction bases unmatched: 10. This CDR3 reads CASSSAASGIADTQYF. As DNA, the CDR3 is TGTGCCAGCAGCAGTGCGGCTAGCGGGATCGCAGATACGCAGTATTTT.

The gene calls are TRBV6-6 and TRBJ2-1; 12 bases align to TRBD1. CDR1 is MNHNY, CDR2 SVGAGI, per germline (reference sequence). The ends lost 6 bases at V and 4 bases at J; junction bases unmatched: 19. There are 20 residues in the CDR3. CDR3: CASSVQPGQGAGGRYNEQFF. Written as DNA, the CDR3 is TGTGCCAGCAGCGTCCAACCGGGACAGGGGGCTGGTGGGAGGTACAATGAGCAGTTCTTC.

The V call is TRBV5-4, the J call TRBJ2-1; 10 bases are shared with TRBD2. The CDR3 consists of 18 residues. Germline values: CDR1 SGHNT, CDR2 YYREEE (reference sequence). After removal of 4 bases from V and 10 bases from J, the junction contained 20 bases not matched to a gene. CDR3 sequence reads: CASSLLSGFASGRDEQFF. The CDR3, as DNA: TGTGCCAGCAGCCTACTCTCAGGTTTTGCTAGCGGGAGAGACGAGCAGTTCTTC.

The chain employs TRBV7-9 and TRBJ2-3, with D perhaps matching TRBD1 (5 bases). Germline V gene lookup returns CDR1 SEHNR and CDR2 FQNEAQ (reference sequence). The CDR3 runs 13 residues. Trimming removed 5 bases from V and 5 bases from J, with 11 bases in between. In nucleotides, the CDR3 is TGTGCCAGCAGCCCCCTGGGGCAAGATACGCAGTATTTT. Translating it yields CASSPLGQDTQYF.

This clone has a single count. This chain links TRBV9 with TRBJ2-3; 15 nucleotides agree with TRBD2. This CDR3 has 17 amino acids. Germline lookup yields CDR1 SGDLS and CDR2 YYNGEE. J gave up 4 bases and V 4 bases, and 7 bases lay outside the gene matches. The CDR3 here is CASSPQGLAGGPDTQYF. The DNA of the CDR3 is TGTGCCAGCAGCCCTCAAGGACTAGCGGGAGGGCCAGATACGCAGTATTTT.

The sample holds one count of this clone. This rearrangement joins TRBV29-1 to TRBJ2-1; TRBD2 is a possible D gene (7 bases). Looked up from germline, CDR1 is SQVTM and CDR2 is ANQGSEA. The CDR3 covers 15 residues. The ends were cut back, 8 bases at V and 5 bases at J, with 22 bases in the middle. The CDR3 nucleotides read TGCAGCTCCGGGTTAGGGGGGGCGGTTAACAATGAGCAGTTCTTC. It is translated as CSSGLGGAVNNEQFF.

CDR3 coding DNA: TGTGCCAGCCGGGGCGGGGACTCCACTGGGGCTAACTATGGCTACACCTTC. Translation: CASRGGDSTGANYGYTF. The V and J genes are TRBV2 and TRBJ1-2, with D possibly being TRBD1 (5 bases). The V end lost 8 bases, the J end lost 0 bases, and 22 bases lay between the germline ends. The CDR3 length is 17 residues. Germline CDR1 and CDR2: SNHLY and FYNNEI.

The rearrangement joins TRBV28 to TRBJ2-2, with 12 bases identical to TRBD1. The CDR3 length is 16 residues. Germline V CDR1 and CDR2: MDHEN, SYDVKM. After removal of 5 bases from V and 6 bases from J, the junction contained 7 bases not matched to a gene. The CDR3 DNA reads as TGTGCCAGCAGTCCTTCGGGACAGGGGGCTCCCGGGGAGCTGTTTTTT. As protein: CASSPSGQGAPGELFF.

Regarding this clone: As the CDR3 is not closed by the conserved phenylalanine or tryptophan, this likely results from a read error. The limits of the CDR3 on the DNA are not certain, so only TCRdb's listed CDR3 is given. This chain uses TRBV21-1 with TRBJ1-6. TRBV21-1 is labeled a pseudogene. The CDR3 has 13 amino acids, counting both end residues. The CDR3 sequence is CASSKALCRGGFI.

The chain uses TRBV5-5 and TRBJ2-2, with D unresolved. The germline V and J ends were trimmed by 1 base and 0 bases, with 7 bases remaining between them. The V gene's germline CDR1 is SGHKS and CDR2 YYEKEE (reference sequence). The CDR3 has 15 amino acids. CDR3 DNA sequence: TGTGCCAGCAGCTTGAACAGAGCGAACACCGGGGAGCTGTTTTTT. It codes for CASSLNRANTGELFF.

This clone was observed a handful of times. The chain has TRBV9 and TRBJ2-5; the match to TRBD2 covers 8 bases. The CDR3 extends over 15 amino acids. J gave up 5 bases and V 4 bases, and 10 bases lay outside the gene matches. Germline V gene sequence: CDR1 SGDLS, CDR2 YYNGEE. The CDR3 loop reads CASSLRAGEAETQYF. CDR3 bases: TGTGCCAGCAGCCTACGAGCGGGAGAGGCGGAGACCCAGTACTTC.

The chain uses TRBV19 and TRBJ2-2, with D possibly matching TRBD1 (6 bases). Germline CDR1 reads LNHDA; CDR2 reads SQIVND (reference sequence). The CDR3 is 14 residues long. Trimming removed 7 bases at V and 3 bases at J, with 12 bases between. The CDR3 reads CASISSGDTGELFF. The CDR3 DNA follows: TGTGCCAGTATATCGTCAGGGGACACCGGGGAGCTGTTTTTT.

This sequence joins TRBV6-1 and TRBJ2-3, with a tentative D call TRBD2 (6 bases). CDR1 and CDR2 (germline): MNHNS, SASEGT. Trimming shortened V by 3 bases and J by 6 bases, and 10 bases separated the two germline ends. The CDR3 is made up of 13 amino acids. The CDR3 is CASSESGRDTQYF. The CDR3 bases are TGTGCCAGCAGTGAGTCGGGGAGGGATACGCAGTATTTT.

The chain couples TRBV6-1 to TRBJ2-3; no firm D call. Trimming took off 1 base at V and 7 bases at J, with 6 bases between the two ends. Germline-derived CDR1 and CDR2 are MNHNS and SASEGT. The CDR3 is made up of 12 amino acids. The CDR3 DNA follows: TGTGCCAGCAGTGAAGGAGAGTATACGCAGTATTTT. This translates into CASSEGEYTQYF.

This clone has just one count. V gene TRBV9 combines with J gene TRBJ2-1; 8 bases align to TRBD1. The V segment lost 4 bases and the J segment 5 bases; nucleotides outside the gene matches: 8. Germline CDR1 SGDLS, CDR2 YYNGEE. The CDR3 loop spans 15 amino acids. CDR3 nucleotides: TGTGCCAGCAGCCCTGGGCAGGGGGCTGACAATGAGCAGTTCTTC. This gives the protein CASSPGQGADNEQFF.

The V gene is TRBV2, the J gene TRBJ1-2; 7 bases fit TRBD1. This CDR3 region has 12 residues. Unmatched junction bases numbered 10, after V lost 11 bases and J lost 7 bases. CDR1 and CDR2 (germline): SNHLY, FYNNEI. The DNA of the CDR3 is TGTGCCGGATCAGACAGGGCTTTTGGCTACACCTTC. This sequence encodes CAGSDRAFGYTF.

The chain uses TRBV5-1 and TRBJ1-4; TRBD1 is a possible D gene (6 bases). CDR1 is SGHRS and CDR2 is YFSETQ in the germline V gene. Deletions cut 0 bases from V and 8 bases from J, with 8 bases between. This CDR3 is built from 13 residues. The CDR3 DNA is TGCGCCAGCAGCTTGGGGGGGCCGGAAAAACTGTTTTTT. Amino acids: CASSLGGPEKLFF.

The V and J genes are TRBV18 and TRBJ1-2, with 10 nucleotides matching TRBD1. Germline values: CDR1 KGHSH, CDR2 LQKENI. V was pared by 6 bases and J by 3 bases, with 19 bases of the junction left unmatched. CDR3 length: 19 amino acids. DNA of the CDR3: TGTGCCAGCTCGCTAATCAGAAAGGGACAGGGGATCCTCGACTATGGCTACACCTTC. As protein: CASSLIRKGQGILDYGYTF.

This chain links TRBV7-6 with TRBJ2-2; 7 bases are a match to TRBD2. Germline assignment: CDR1 SGHVS and CDR2 FNYEAQ. Trimming took 3 bases from V and 6 from J; bases not matched to a gene: 7. CDR3 length equals 15 residues. For the CDR3, the DNA is TGTGCCAGCAGCTTCAGTACGGGGAGGGCCGGGGAGCTGTTTTTT. This sequence encodes CASSFSTGRAGELFF.

The gene calls are TRBV7-9 and TRBJ2-5; D uncertain. Trimming removed 5 bases at V and 1 base at J, with 11 bases between. Germline values: CDR1 SEHNR, CDR2 FQNEAQ (reference sequence). The CDR3 runs to 14 residues. The CDR3 loop is CASSPPSFQETQYF. CDR3 in DNA: TGTGCCAGCAGCCCCCCAAGCTTCCAAGAGACCCAGTACTTC.

The genes are TRBV5-1 and TRBJ1-1; D possibly corresponds to TRBD1 (5 bases). Trimming shortened V by 4 bases and J by 0 bases, and 16 bases separated the two germline ends. This CDR3 comprises 16 residues. CDR1 is SGHRS, CDR2 YFSETQ, per germline. The CDR3 sequence: CASSPIGAPMNTEAFF. The CDR3 DNA reads TGCGCCAGCAGCCCTATAGGGGCACCCATGAACACTGAAGCTTTCTTT.

The chain has TRBV5-1 and TRBJ2-3; 11 bases map to TRBD2. Per germline, CDR1 SGHRS and CDR2 YFSETQ. Unmatched junction bases numbered 11, after V lost 2 bases and J lost 3 bases. This CDR3 is 18 amino acids long. CDR3 region: CASSLPSLAGGGTDTQYF. The CDR3 DNA reads TGCGCCAGCAGCTTACCTTCCCTAGCGGGAGGCGGGACAGATACGCAGTATTTT.

The chain is built from TRBV5-1 and TRBJ1-1; 7 positions agree with TRBD1. CDR3 length: 14 residues. Trimming removed 7 bases from V and 0 bases from J; junction bases left unmatched: 6. Germline CDR1 reads SGHRS; CDR2 reads YFSETQ. The CDR3 region has the DNA TGCGCCAGCCAGGGGACAGCCATGAACACTGAAGCTTTCTTT. It encodes CASQGTAMNTEAFF.

CDR3 protein: CASIHKGGGRTEAFF. The CDR3 DNA sequence: TGTGCCAGCATCCACAAGGGGGGAGGGCGCACTGAAGCTTTCTTT. The genes are TRBV7-2 and TRBJ1-1; the D gene is possibly TRBD1 (6 bases). V was cut by 7 bases and J by 4 bases, with 19 bases left in between. Germline loops: CDR1 SGHTA, CDR2 FQGNSA. The CDR3 is 15 residues long.

The chain uses TRBV9 and TRBJ1-1; the D is unclear. The CDR3 totals 13 residues. The ends were cut back, 2 bases at V and 5 bases at J, with 10 bases in the middle. Germline loops: CDR1 SGDLS, CDR2 YYNGEE. Written as DNA, the CDR3 is TGTGCCAGCAGCGTGAGGGCCGATACTGAAGCTTTCTTT. Its translation: CASSVRADTEAFF.